These 3 T cell receptor beta chains share one sample of origin, sequenced in a study of T-cell memory formation after mild COVID-19. MiXCR was run by TCRdb on the 5' RACE reads, yielding one entry per CDR3 protein. The table includes more than 400,000 distinct CDR3 sequences, 15% to 20% detected once. The material sequenced was PBMCs or a T cell subset sorted from them (not recorded which). These receptors came from an adult woman who had mild COVID-19 (a few samples of this study predate the infection). Cell type and time point are not known.

This clonotype was seen a few times. The chain links TRBV29-1 to TRBJ1-2; the D is unclear. The CDR3 is made up of 14 amino acids. The V and J ends lost 2 bases and 4 bases respectively, with 14 bases between them. Germline CDR1 and CDR2: SQVTM and ANQGSEA. The chain's CDR3 is CSVESGVLRYGYTF. In DNA form, the CDR3 reads TGCAGCGTTGAATCCGGGGTACTGCGCTATGGCTACACCTTC.

The sample holds a few counts of this clonotype. The V gene is TRBV4-1, the J gene TRBJ2-1, with D perhaps matching TRBD2 (6 bases). Trimming stripped 0 bases from V and 6 bases from J, with 15 bases between. Germline loops: CDR1 MGHRA, CDR2 YSYEKL. This CDR3 is built from 16 residues. CDR3 region: CASSQDGGRSGNEQFF. CDR3 in DNA: TGCGCCAGCAGCCAAGATGGGGGGAGGTCCGGCAATGAGCAGTTCTTC.

The chain joins TRBV5-5 to TRBJ1-1, with 9 bases aligning to TRBD1. Germline V lookup: CDR1 SGHKS, CDR2 YYEKEE (reference sequence). J gave up 0 bases and V 0 bases, and 6 bases lay outside the gene matches. This CDR3 is 17 amino acids long. The CDR3 DNA reads as TGTGCCAGCAGCTTGGGGGACAGGGTTATCCTGAACACTGAAGCTTTCTTT. Translation: CASSLGDRVILNTEAFF.